The TCR beta chain under discussion was sequenced for a study of T cell responses to AZD1222 COVID-19 vaccine. Produced via immunoSEQ multiplex PCR; TCRdb's table is partial and in-frame only. The sample records about 31,000 clones, around nine tenths being singletons. V was clipped by 3 bases and J by 6 bases, with 14 bases between them. From germline, CDR1 is LGHDT and CDR2 YNNKEL (reference sequence). The CDR3 has 14 amino acids. This clone has more than one count but fewer than ten. The TCR originated in an adult who received the AZD1222 COVID-19 vaccine. J is TRBJ1-2 and V is TRBV3-1 (or the pseudogene TRBV3-2); TRBD1 is a possible D gene (6 bases). Sequencing was performed on peripheral blood, taken 28 days after the second AZD1222 dose. This CDR3 is CASSHHRDRDGYTF. DNA for the CDR3: TGTGCCAGCAGCCACCACAGGGATCGGGATGGCTACACCTTC.